These 28 T cell receptor beta chains share one sample of origin, sequenced in a study of T-cell memory formation after mild COVID-19. One entry per CDR3 protein results from TCRdb running MiXCR on the 5' RACE reads. The repertoire includes about 560,000 distinct CDR3 sequences, about a fifth of them detected once, and about 8.4% sits in the top ten. Sample: PBMCs or a T cell subset sorted from them (not recorded which). The source is an adult woman who had mild COVID-19 (a few samples of this study predate the infection). Cell type and time point are not known.

The chain uses TRBV7-2 and TRBJ2-5; D gene ambiguous. Looked up from germline, CDR1 is SGHTA and CDR2 is FQGNSA. The V gene lost 5 bases and the J gene lost 0 bases, with 10 bases spanning the gap. The CDR3 consists of 14 residues. The CDR3 loop is CASSPRRYQETQYF. In DNA form, the CDR3 reads TGTGCCAGCAGCCCGAGACGGTACCAAGAGACCCAGTACTTC.

The rearrangement uses TRBV29-1 and TRBJ1-1; D unclear. Germline V gene data show CDR1 as SQVTM and CDR2 as ANQGSEA. The CDR3 runs 14 residues. V was shortened by 4 bases and J by 3 bases, with 15 bases between the two germline ends. CDR3 in DNA: TGCAGCGTTGGTTGGCATAGGGCGGACACTGAAGCTTTCTTT. Residues: CSVGWHRADTEAFF.

The chain has TRBV15 and TRBJ1-6; maybe TRBD1 (6 bases). This CDR3 comprises 16 residues. Per the germline V gene, CDR1 is LNHNV and CDR2 is YYDKDF (reference sequence). V lost 0 bases and J 3 bases, leaving 9 bases between the germline ends. The CDR3 loop is CATSRDRQVYNSPLHF. The DNA of the CDR3 is TGTGCCACCAGCAGAGATCGACAGGTCTATAATTCACCCCTCCACTTT.

The genes are TRBV7-8 and TRBJ1-1; D is ambiguous. There are 15 residues in the CDR3. The V and J ends lost 4 bases and 0 bases respectively, with 12 bases between them. CDR1 is SGHVS, CDR2 FQNEAQ, per germline. The CDR3 loop is CASSSTIVLNTEAFF. As DNA, the CDR3 is TGTGCCAGCAGCTCAACCATTGTTTTGAACACTGAAGCTTTCTTT.

The chain joins TRBV5-1 to TRBJ2-5; 9 nucleotides line up with TRBD2. With V trimmed by 4 bases and J by 0 bases, 7 bases remained unmatched. Germline-derived CDR1 and CDR2 are SGHRS and YFSETQ. This CDR3 has 16 residues. The CDR3 sequence: CASSPGLAAYQETQYF. CDR3 coding DNA: TGCGCCAGCAGCCCGGGACTAGCCGCGTACCAAGAGACCCAGTACTTC.

The chain joins TRBV15 to TRBJ2-1; 7 bases are shared with TRBD2. The trim removed 3 bases at V and 4 bases at J, leaving 12 bases unmatched. The CDR3 is 17 residues long. CDR1 and CDR2 from the germline V gene are LNHNV and YYDKDF (reference sequence). The CDR3 region is CATSSPLTSAPYNEQFF. The CDR3 DNA follows: TGTGCCACCAGCAGCCCGCTTACTAGCGCCCCTTACAATGAGCAGTTCTTC.

This clonotype was seen a handful of times. The V and J genes are TRBV7-2 and TRBJ2-5; D may be TRBD2 (5 bases). Trimming left V 2 bases short and J 2 bases short, with 12 bases between. The germline CDR1 and CDR2 sequences are SGHTA and FQGNSA. The CDR3 is made up of 15 amino acids. As DNA, the CDR3 is TGTGCCAGCAGCTTAATGCCGGGGTCACAAGAGACCCAGTACTTC. Encoded protein: CASSLMPGSQETQYF.

The chain has TRBV7-2 and TRBJ2-5, with TRBD2 matching over 10 bases. CDR3 length equals 16 residues. J gave up 4 bases and V 3 bases, and 8 bases lay outside the gene matches. Germline CDR1 reads SGHTA; CDR2 reads FQGNSA. CDR3 amino acids: CASSLGLAWGPETQYF. The CDR3 region has the DNA TGTGCCAGCAGCTTGGGACTAGCGTGGGGGCCAGAGACCCAGTACTTC.

This clonotype appeared a few times. This chain connects TRBV7-9 to TRBJ1-1; maybe TRBD1 (5 bases). Germline assignment: CDR1 SEHNR and CDR2 FQNEAQ (reference sequence). This CDR3 is built from 11 residues. V was trimmed by 5 bases and J by 4 bases, leaving 5 bases between them. The chain's CDR3 is CASSGATEAFF. Written as DNA, the CDR3 is TGTGCCAGCAGCGGGGCCACTGAAGCTTTCTTT. Based on the CDR3 plus reference TRBV7-9 and TRBJ1-1, the full variable domain is DTGVSQNPRHKITKRGQNVTFRCDPISEHNRLYWYRQTLGQGPEFLTYFQNEAQLEKSRLLSDRFSAERPKGSFSTLEIQRTEQGDSAMYLCASSGATEAFFGQGTRLTVV.

The DNA for the CDR3 is TGTGCCAGCAGCTTAAACCTCAGGACCGGGACTGAAGCTTTCTTT. This gives the protein CASSLNLRTGTEAFF. This rearrangement joins TRBV7-8 to TRBJ1-1, with D uncertain. Per the germline V gene, CDR1 is SGHVS and CDR2 is FQNEAQ. This CDR3 contains 15 residues. V was trimmed by 2 bases and J by 5 bases, leaving 15 bases between them.

The chain has TRBV5-8 and TRBJ2-3; tentative D call: TRBD1 (6 bases). The V end was cut by 2 bases, the J end by 0 bases, with 25 bases between. This CDR3 is 20 amino acids long. Per the germline V gene, CDR1 is SGHTS and CDR2 is YDEGEE. The CDR3 region is CASSFLRTALDSPSTDTQYF. CDR3 sequence (DNA): TGTGCCAGCAGCTTTCTTAGGACAGCTCTCGACTCCCCAAGCACAGATACGCAGTATTTT.

V usage is TRBV20-1 and J usage is TRBJ1-1, with TRBD1 matching 7 bases. The germline gives CDR1 DFQATT, CDR2 SNEGSKA (reference sequence). The J segment lost 1 base and the V segment lost 5 bases, leaving 4 bases of the junction unmatched. The CDR3 runs to 13 residues. CDR3 DNA: TGCAGTGCTCGACGGGACAGGAACACTGAAGCTTTCTTT. Translated: CSARRDRNTEAFF.

This clonotype was seen only a few times. The V gene is TRBV3-1, the J gene TRBJ2-5, with D possibly TRBD2 on 6 matching bases. The CDR3 has 14 amino acids. The V and J ends lost 4 bases and 4 bases respectively, with 13 bases between them. Germline CDR1 reads LGHDT; CDR2 reads YNNKEL (reference sequence). In nucleotides, the CDR3 is TGTGCCAGCAGCCCGCGACTAGTACGAGAGACCCAGTACTTC. This codes for CASSPRLVRETQYF.

Ten or more counts support this clonotype. The chain couples TRBV5-6 to TRBJ2-1; TRBD2 is a possible D gene (5 bases). Trimming pared 4 bases from V and 4 bases from J, leaving 12 bases between. The CDR3 spans 14 residues. Germline lookup yields CDR1 SGHDT and CDR2 YYEEEE. The CDR3 nucleotides are TGTGCCAGCAGCCGTTTGACGGGGTACAATGAGCAGTTCTTC. Protein sequence: CASSRLTGYNEQFF.

This clonotype was counted only a few times. The chain joins TRBV27 to TRBJ1-6; D gene ambiguous. The CDR3 extends over 13 amino acids. Trimming took off 6 bases at V and 10 bases at J, with 13 bases between the two ends. In germline, CDR1 is MNHEY, CDR2 SMNVEV (reference sequence). CDR3 nucleotide sequence: TGTGCCAGCAGCCAGACTCCGGGCTCACCCCTCCACTTT. Protein sequence: CASSQTPGSPLHF.

J is TRBJ2-3 and V is TRBV5-5, with D perhaps TRBD2 (6 bases). The V gene lost 2 bases and the J gene lost 10 bases, with 20 bases spanning the gap. CDR1 is SGHKS, CDR2 YYEKEE, per germline (reference sequence). This CDR3 comprises 15 residues. The CDR3 is CASSLSMEGTSAQYF. The CDR3, as DNA: TGTGCCAGCAGCTTATCCATGGAGGGTACTTCTGCGCAGTATTTT. Variable domain in full (rest from reference TRBV5-5 and TRBJ2-3): DAGVTQSPTHLIKTRGQQVTLRCSPISGHKSVSWYQQVLGQGPQFIFQYYEKEERGRGNFPDRFSARQFPNYSSELNVNALLLGDSALYLCASSLSMEGTSAQYFGPGTRLTVL.

This clonotype was detected only a few times. The chain employs TRBV7-9 and TRBJ1-1; 8 bases align to TRBD1. The J segment lost 7 bases and the V segment lost 4 bases, leaving 5 bases of the junction unmatched. This CDR3 contains 13 residues. Germline V lookup: CDR1 SEHNR, CDR2 FQNEAQ (reference sequence). Here the CDR3 reads CASSYVQGGEAFF. For the CDR3, the DNA is TGTGCCAGCAGCTATGTACAGGGGGGTGAAGCTTTCTTT.

The chain combines TRBV11-1 with TRBJ2-2; 8 bases are shared with TRBD2. V gave up 3 bases and J gave up 0 bases; unmatched junction bases: 3. Germline-derived CDR1 and CDR2 are SGHAT and FQDESV (reference sequence). There are 16 residues in the CDR3. CDR3 in amino acids: CASSFVSGTNTGELFF. CDR3 nucleotides: TGTGCCAGCAGCTTCGTTAGCGGGACGAACACCGGGGAGCTGTTTTTT.

The V and J genes are TRBV6-2 or TRBV6-3 and TRBJ1-4, with TRBD1 identical over 8 bases. The CDR3 runs to 12 residues. V dropped 8 bases and J dropped 8; count of bases not matched to a gene: 4. CDR1 is MNHEY and CDR2 is SVGEGT in the germline V gene. Here the CDR3 reads CASEGQGEKLFF. CDR3 DNA sequence: TGTGCCAGCGAAGGACAGGGAGAAAAACTGTTTTTT.

The CDR3 nucleotides read TGTGCCAGCAGCCATAGTGGGGGGACTACTCAAGAGACCCAGTACTTC. As protein: CASSHSGGTTQETQYF. The chain is built from TRBV7-6 and TRBJ2-5; 7 bases line up with TRBD2. The CDR3 totals 16 residues. The V gene end was trimmed by 5 bases and the J gene end by 2 bases; junction bases not matched to a gene: 11. The V gene's germline CDR1 is SGHVS and CDR2 FNYEAQ.

This clonotype showed up many times. This chain joins TRBV12-3 or TRBV12-4 and TRBJ2-1; TRBD2 might be the D (6 bases). V gave up 7 bases and J gave up 2 bases, with 24 bases separating them. CDR3 length: 18 amino acids. As DNA, the CDR3 is TGTGCCAGCACCGGTAGACTAGACCCCCGGCCGACCTACAATGAGCAGTTCTTC. Residues: CASTGRLDPRPTYNEQFF.

This clonotype has more than one count but fewer than ten. V gene TRBV24-1 combines with J gene TRBJ2-1; no clear D. This CDR3 has 14 residues. Trimming left V 9 bases short and J 0 bases short, with 11 bases between. CDR1 KGHDR and CDR2 SFDVKD come from the germline V gene. CDR3 nucleotides: TGTGCCACCGGCCCCTCGGGCTCCTACAATGAGCAGTTCTTC. Encoded protein: CATGPSGSYNEQFF.

This clonotype occurred a few times. This chain joins TRBV19 and TRBJ1-1; TRBD1 is a possible D gene (5 bases). CDR1 and CDR2 from the germline V gene are LNHDA and SQIVND (reference sequence). Trimming took 1 base from V and 4 from J, leaving 13 bases between them. This CDR3 is built from 15 residues. CDR3 loop: CASSIGGFGSTEAFF. The CDR3 coding sequence is TGTGCCAGTAGTATAGGGGGGTTTGGAAGCACTGAAGCTTTCTTT.

This sequence joins TRBV9 and TRBJ1-4; D is ambiguous. CDR3 length: 15 amino acids. V gave up 0 bases and J gave up 4 bases, with 10 bases separating them. Looked up from germline, CDR1 is SGDLS and CDR2 is YYNGEE. CDR3 DNA: TGTGCCAGCAGCGTAGCGGCAGGAGGTAATGAAAAACTGTTTTTT. It is translated as CASSVAAGGNEKLFF.

This sequence joins TRBV3-1 and TRBJ2-5, with D perhaps matching TRBD2 (7 bases). Per the germline V gene, CDR1 is LGHDT and CDR2 is YNNKEL (reference sequence). Trimming shortened V by 6 bases and J by 5 bases, and 13 bases separated the two germline ends. This CDR3 is built from 13 residues. The CDR3 here is CASRGGPRETQYF. The CDR3, as DNA: TGTGCCAGCAGGGGGGGGCCAAGGGAGACCCAGTACTTC.

This clonotype was seen more than once but under ten times. The chain joins TRBV6-2 or TRBV6-3 to TRBJ2-7; D might be TRBD1 or TRBD2, each matching 6 bases. The CDR3 is 14 residues long. CDR1 and CDR2 (germline): MNHEY, SVGEGT. The ends were cut back, 7 bases at V and 2 bases at J, with 15 bases in the middle. The DNA of the CDR3 is TGTGCCAGCAAGGGGGATAGCGGAGCCTACGAGCAGTACTTC. Its protein product is CASKGDSGAYEQYF.

V is TRBV27 and J is TRBJ2-7; 8 nucleotides line up with TRBD1. Germline CDR1 MNHEY, CDR2 SMNVEV (reference sequence). Trimming took 10 bases from V and 0 from J; bases not matched to a gene: 14. The CDR3 totals 16 residues. The CDR3 sequence is CATLSGQVRSSYEQYF. CDR3 coding DNA: TGTGCCACCCTCTCGGGACAGGTTCGTTCCTCCTACGAGCAGTACTTC.

A few counts support this clonotype. V is TRBV12-3 or TRBV12-4 and J is TRBJ1-1; D call uncertain. The V end lost 5 bases, the J end lost 6 bases, and 13 bases lay between the germline ends. The CDR3 totals 13 residues. This CDR3 is CASSTHLGAEAFF. The CDR3 coding sequence is TGTGCCAGCAGTACCCATCTGGGCGCTGAAGCTTTCTTT.